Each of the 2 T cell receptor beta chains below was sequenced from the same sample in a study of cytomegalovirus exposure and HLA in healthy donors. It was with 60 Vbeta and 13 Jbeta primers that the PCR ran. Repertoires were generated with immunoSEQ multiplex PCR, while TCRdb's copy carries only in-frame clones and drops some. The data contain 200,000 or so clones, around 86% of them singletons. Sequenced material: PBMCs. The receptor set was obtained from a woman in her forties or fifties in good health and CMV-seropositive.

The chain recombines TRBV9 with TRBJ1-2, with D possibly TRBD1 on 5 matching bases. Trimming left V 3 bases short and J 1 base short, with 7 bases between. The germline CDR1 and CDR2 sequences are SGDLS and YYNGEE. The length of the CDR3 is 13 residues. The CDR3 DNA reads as TGTGCCAGCAGCGCGGGACTTAACTATGGCTACACCTTC. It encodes CASSAGLNYGYTF.

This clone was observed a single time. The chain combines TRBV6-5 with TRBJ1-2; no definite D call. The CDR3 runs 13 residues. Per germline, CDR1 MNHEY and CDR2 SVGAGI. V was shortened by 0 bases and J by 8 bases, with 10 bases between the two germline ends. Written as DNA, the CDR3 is TGTGCCAGCAGTTACTCGAACAGCGGAGGCTACACCTTC. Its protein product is CASSYSNSGGYTF.